Below, 3 T cell receptor beta chains from the same sample are listed, as sequenced in a study of T cell changes during pregnancy in multiple sclerosis. Some clones are missing from TCRdb's copy, which holds only in-frame ones; the method was immunoSEQ multiplex PCR. This sample has roughly 110,000 clones, with about 89% found just once. Material: peripheral blood, obtained before pregnancy. All receptors come from a female donor with multiple sclerosis, enrolled in a pregnancy study.

This clone has more than one count but fewer than ten. J is TRBJ2-7 and V is TRBV9; TRBD1 matches at 8 bases. The CDR3 extends over 16 amino acids. The V gene end was trimmed by 0 bases and the J gene end by 0 bases; junction bases not matched to a gene: 5. Per the germline V gene, CDR1 is SGDLS and CDR2 is YYNGEE. Here the CDR3 reads CASSVAGQGSSYEQYF. DNA for the CDR3: TGTGCCAGCAGCGTAGCTGGACAGGGAAGCTCCTACGAGCAGTACTTC.

This clone was detected once. The chain combines TRBV10-3 with TRBJ1-1, with TRBD1 matching over 7 bases. Germline CDR1 ENHRY, CDR2 SYGVKD. CDR3 length: 13 amino acids. The junction had 0 bases not matched to a gene; V was cut back by 4 bases and J by 1 base. CDR3 sequence reads: CAISGTGNTEAFF. CDR3 nucleotides: TGTGCCATCAGTGGGACAGGGAACACTGAAGCTTTCTTT.

The chain joins TRBV20-1 to TRBJ2-7, with D perhaps matching TRBD2 (5 bases). Trimming shortened V by 5 bases and J by 6 bases, and 8 bases separated the two germline ends. The CDR3 has 10 amino acids. Germline V gene sequence: CDR1 DFQATT, CDR2 SNEGSKA (reference sequence). CDR3 in amino acids: CSALAGEQYF. In DNA, the CDR3 is TGCAGTGCTCTAGCTGGCGAGCAGTACTTC.